The 23 T cell receptor beta chains below were found in one sample sequenced in a study of cytomegalovirus exposure and HLA in healthy donors. Primers: 60 Vbeta forward and 13 Jbeta reverse. Method: immunoSEQ multiplex PCR; TCRdb's copy keeps in-frame clones and lacks some. In the table there are around 150,000 clones, 72% of which are singletons. Sequencing was carried out using PBMCs. The receptors come from a man in his fifties or sixties in good health and CMV-seropositive.

The chain has TRBV5-1 and TRBJ2-7, with a possible D match to TRBD1 (7 bases). Between the trimmed V and J ends, which lost 4 bases and 2 bases, there was a span of 16 bases. The CDR3 length is 15 residues. Germline CDR1 reads SGHRS; CDR2 reads YFSETQ. The CDR3 DNA reads TGCGCCAGCAGCCCGGGGGACAGTCGCCCCTACGAGCAGTACTTC. Translation gives CASSPGDSRPYEQYF.

The chain has TRBV4-1 and TRBJ1-5; D may be TRBD1 (5 bases). Germline assignment: CDR1 MGHRA and CDR2 YSYEKL. Between the trimmed V and J ends, which lost 1 base and 5 bases, there was a span of 12 bases. This CDR3 contains 15 residues. The chain's CDR3 is CASSQVGGADQPQHF. The CDR3 nucleotides are TGCGCCAGCAGCCAAGTTGGAGGGGCTGATCAGCCCCAGCATTTT.

The chain is built from TRBV7-9 and TRBJ2-3; D possibly corresponds to TRBD2 (6 bases). Trimming left V 5 bases short and J 2 bases short, with 26 bases between. Germline loops: CDR1 SEHNR, CDR2 FQNEAQ (reference sequence). This CDR3 is 19 amino acids long. The CDR3 loop is CASSPTPGLAGSDTDTQYF. For the CDR3, the DNA is TGTGCCAGCAGCCCAACCCCGGGACTCGCCGGATCTGACACAGATACGCAGTATTTT.

The V and J genes are TRBV6-1 and TRBJ2-5; maybe TRBD2 (7 bases). The germline CDR1 and CDR2 sequences are MNHNS and SASEGT. V shed 1 base and J shed 4 bases, with 19 bases lying between them. The CDR3 sequence is 17 residues long. The CDR3 DNA reads TGTGCCAGCAGTGAAGGAAGCGGGACATTCTGGCGAGAGACCCAGTACTTC. Protein: CASSEGSGTFWRETQYF.

The rearrangement links TRBV5-1 to TRBJ2-1, with D maybe TRBD1 (6 bases). Germline values: CDR1 SGHRS, CDR2 YFSETQ. This CDR3 spans 13 amino acids. Between the trimmed V and J ends, which lost 5 bases and 5 bases, there was a span of 11 bases. As DNA, the CDR3 is TGCGCCAGCAGGTCAGGGGCGCACAATGAGCAGTTCTTC. It translates to CASRSGAHNEQFF.

The chain links TRBV28 to TRBJ2-5, with 7 positions matching TRBD2. The DNA end favors TRBJ2-7, so the J call may be wrong. Germline CDR1 MDHEN, CDR2 SYDVKM. CDR3 length: 16 amino acids. CDR3 loop: CASSSLADPAGTEQYF. The CDR3 region has the DNA TGTGCCAGCAGCTCCCTAGCGGACCCTGCAGGGACCGAGCAGTACTTC.

J is TRBJ1-4 and V is TRBV7-9; D unclear. From germline, CDR1 is SEHNR and CDR2 FQNEAQ (reference sequence). The germline V and J ends were trimmed by 5 bases and 6 bases, with 19 bases remaining between them. The CDR3 has 16 residues. CDR3 coding DNA: TGTGCCAGCAGCCCTTTCTACCCGGGAACCTATGAAAAACTGTTTTTT. Protein product: CASSPFYPGTYEKLFF. The full variable domain, completed using reference TRBV7-9 and TRBJ1-4, is DTGVSQNPRHKITKRGQNVTFRCDPISEHNRLYWYRQTLGQGPEFLTYFQNEAQLEKSRLLSDRFSAERPKGSFSTLEIQRTEQGDSAMYLCASSPFYPGTYEKLFFGSGTQLSVL.

The chain combines TRBV10-3 with TRBJ1-2; the match to TRBD1 covers 9 bases. Germline CDR1 reads ENHRY; CDR2 reads SYGVKD. The V segment lost 6 bases and the J segment 4 bases; nucleotides outside the gene matches: 6. This CDR3 spans 14 amino acids. DNA of the CDR3: TGTGCCATCAGCCTACAGGGGGCAGGCTATGGCTACACCTTC. This sequence encodes CAISLQGAGYGYTF.

This clone has more than one count but fewer than ten. The chain carries TRBV15 and TRBJ2-7; 7 nucleotides line up with TRBD1. The CDR3 has 15 residues. Looked up from germline, CDR1 is LNHNV and CDR2 is YYDKDF (reference sequence). V lost 0 bases and J lost 5; bases outside the gene matches: 7. CDR3 coding DNA: TGTGCCACCAGCAGAGATCAAGGGGGCCACGACGAGCAGTACTTC. This translates into CATSRDQGGHDEQYF. The whole variable domain, filled in from reference TRBV15 and TRBJ2-7, reads DAMVIQNPRYQVTQFGKPVTLSCSQTLNHNVMYWYQQKSSQAPKLLFHYYDKDFNNEADTPDNFQSRRPNTSFCFLDIRSPGLGDTAMYLCATSRDQGGHDEQYFGPGTRLTVT.

The rearrangement joins TRBV5-4 to TRBJ1-4, with 9 bases fitting TRBD1. The CDR3 runs 15 residues. CDR1 is SGHNT, CDR2 YYREEE, per germline (reference sequence). With V trimmed by 3 bases and J by 6 bases, 6 bases remained unmatched. The CDR3 here is CASSSARDRDEKLFF. CDR3 coding DNA: TGTGCCAGCAGCTCAGCCCGGGACAGGGATGAAAAACTGTTTTTT.

This chain joins TRBV15 and TRBJ2-1, with 8 bases matching TRBD2. The V segment lost 0 bases and the J segment 7 bases; nucleotides outside the gene matches: 11. The CDR3 is 17 residues long. Germline V CDR1 and CDR2: LNHNV, YYDKDF (reference sequence). The CDR3 nucleotides read TGTGCCACCAGCAGAGATGTGGGATCTAGCGGGTTTAATGAGCAGTTCTTC. Encoded protein: CATSRDVGSSGFNEQFF.

Of note for this clone: The same CDR3 can be traced to other DNA sequences in this sample. The chain combines TRBV19 with TRBJ1-5; D remains ambiguous. Between the trimmed V and J ends, which lost 0 bases and 4 bases, there was a span of 13 bases. There are 16 residues in the CDR3. Per the germline V gene, CDR1 is LNHDA and CDR2 is SQIVND (reference sequence). In DNA form, the CDR3 reads TGTGCCAGTAGTATAGATGCCTCGGGAATTAATCAGCCCCAGCATTTT. It is translated as CASSIDASGINQPQHF.

This chain links TRBV5-1 with TRBJ2-3, with 15 bases matching TRBD2. Per germline, CDR1 SGHRS and CDR2 YFSETQ. Trimming removed 3 bases from V and 2 bases from J; junction bases left unmatched: 7. The CDR3 has 18 residues. CDR3 sequence: CASSSGLAGGPYTDTQYF. The CDR3 DNA sequence: TGCGCCAGCAGCTCGGGACTAGCGGGGGGCCCTTACACAGATACGCAGTATTTT. Full variable domain (outside the CDR3, taken from reference TRBV5-1 and TRBJ2-3): KAGVTQTPRYLIKTRGQQVTLSCSPISGHRSVSWYQQTPGQGLQFLFEYFSETQRNKGNFPGRFSGRQFSNSRSEMNVSTLELGDSALYLCASSSGLAGGPYTDTQYFGPGTRLTVL.

This clone has more than one count but fewer than ten. The chain uses TRBV11-2 and TRBJ1-1; D is ambiguous. Germline V gene lookup returns CDR1 SGHAT and CDR2 FQNNGV. The CDR3 is 15 residues long. Trimming took 5 bases from V and 0 from J, leaving 13 bases between them. For the CDR3, the DNA is TGTGCCAGCAGCCACGGGTCTAGGATGAACACTGAAGCTTTCTTT. Its protein product is CASSHGSRMNTEAFF. The full variable domain, rest sourced from reference TRBV11-2 and TRBJ1-1, is EAGVAQSPRYKIIEKRQSVAFWCNPISGHATLYWYQQILGQGPKLLIQFQNNGVVDDSQLPKDRFSAERLKGVDSTLKIQPAKLEDSAVYLCASSHGSRMNTEAFFGQGTRLTVV.

The V call is TRBV27, the J call TRBJ2-1; a possible D gene is TRBD2 (5 bases). The CDR3 has 12 residues. V shed 3 bases and J shed 10 bases, with 10 bases lying between them. Germline V lookup: CDR1 MNHEY, CDR2 SMNVEV (reference sequence). CDR3 DNA sequence: TGTGCCAGCAGTTTTGTCGGGGAAGAGCAGTTCTTC. The encoded protein is CASSFVGEEQFF.

This chain uses TRBV27 with TRBJ1-4, with TRBD1 as a possible D gene (5 bases). The CDR3 is made up of 14 amino acids. From germline, CDR1 is MNHEY and CDR2 SMNVEV (reference sequence). The V end was cut by 5 bases, the J end by 8 bases, with 15 bases between. In DNA form, the CDR3 reads TGTGCCAGCAGTCCCGCAGGGCAGGAAGAAAAACTGTTTTTT. Protein product: CASSPAGQEEKLFF.

The chain has TRBV10-3 and TRBJ2-2; a weak D match, TRBD1 (5 bases). The V gene lost 4 bases and the J gene lost 6 bases, with 9 bases spanning the gap. The CDR3 consists of 13 residues. Germline-derived CDR1 and CDR2 are ENHRY and SYGVKD. CDR3 loop: CAISAREPGELFF. For the CDR3, the DNA is TGTGCCATCAGTGCCAGGGAACCCGGGGAGCTGTTTTTT.

This clone was seen only once. This sequence joins TRBV7-2 and TRBJ2-1, with 13 bases identical to TRBD2. This CDR3 has 19 residues. Germline trimming cut 2 bases from V and 1 base from J; bases unmatched to any gene: 8. The germline CDR1 and CDR2 sequences are SGHTA and FQGNSA. CDR3 sequence (DNA): TGTGCCAGCAGCTTAATGGGGACTAGCGGGGCGGGATCCTACAATGAGCAGTTCTTC. Translation gives CASSLMGTSGAGSYNEQFF.

This clone showed up just a few times. V is TRBV11-2 and J is TRBJ2-5, with a weak D call TRBD1 (6 bases). Trimming removed 5 bases from V and 0 bases from J, with 13 bases in between. Germline V gene lookup returns CDR1 SGHAT and CDR2 FQNNGV. The CDR3 is made up of 15 amino acids. The CDR3 loop reads CASSLGDRHQETQYF. The CDR3 DNA reads as TGTGCCAGCAGCCTAGGAGACAGGCACCAAGAGACCCAGTACTTC. Full variable domain (rest looked up from reference TRBV11-2 and TRBJ2-5): EAGVAQSPRYKIIEKRQSVAFWCNPISGHATLYWYQQILGQGPKLLIQFQNNGVVDDSQLPKDRFSAERLKGVDSTLKIQPAKLEDSAVYLCASSLGDRHQETQYFGPGTRLLVL.

The chain combines TRBV5-5 with TRBJ1-2; D remains unclear. The CDR3 spans 15 residues. Germline assignment: CDR1 SGHKS and CDR2 YYEKEE (reference sequence). V dropped 0 bases and J dropped 3 bases, with 12 bases sitting between them. This CDR3 reads CASSLAAIPDYGYTF. DNA of the CDR3: TGTGCCAGCAGCTTGGCTGCCATCCCAGACTATGGCTACACCTTC.

The chain joins TRBV5-3 to TRBJ2-6; D is ambiguous. TRBV5-3 is sorted into the ORF group, with uncertain function. V was trimmed by 4 bases and J by 3 bases, leaving 32 bases between them. This CDR3 region has 22 residues. This chain's CDR3 is CARSNAMGKKNHDLCGANVLTF. The CDR3 bases are TGTGCCAGAAGCAACGCTATGGGCAAAAAGAACCATGATTTGTGTGGGGCCAACGTCCTGACTTTC.

This clone was seen a single time. This chain joins TRBV7-8 and TRBJ2-7, with 11 bases matching TRBD2. Germline lookup yields CDR1 SGHVS and CDR2 FQNEAQ. The V segment lost 4 bases and the J segment 1 base; nucleotides outside the gene matches: 6. The CDR3 loop spans 16 amino acids. CDR3 in amino acids: CASSSFRLAGSYEQYF. In nucleotides, the CDR3 is TGTGCCAGCAGCTCCTTCAGACTAGCGGGGTCCTACGAGCAGTACTTC.

The chain employs TRBV6-5 and TRBJ1-2; TRBD1 might be the D (5 bases). Trimming took off 4 bases at V and 7 bases at J, with 10 bases between the two ends. The CDR3 consists of 12 residues. CDR1 is MNHEY and CDR2 is SVGAGI in the germline V gene. The CDR3 nucleotides read TGTGCCAGCAGTTCTCTCGGGGGTGGCTACACCTTC. Translating gives CASSSLGGGYTF.